This T cell receptor beta chain appears in the sequencing data of a study of T cells after yellow fever vaccination. In this sample, this clonotype turned up a few times. V was clipped by 7 bases and J by 0 bases, with 4 bases between them. The CDR3 has 12 amino acids. The germline CDR1 and CDR2 sequences are LNHDA and SQIVND (reference sequence). TCRdb re-analysed the 5' RACE reads in MiXCR, keeping a single row per CDR3 protein. The table records about 130,000 distinct CDR3 sequences, roughly 8.2% of them present only once. The chain links TRBV19 to TRBJ2-1; D is ambiguous. The sample was CD8+ T cells sorted from PBMCs, taken on the day of the yellow fever booster vaccination. The receptor comes from a man aged 18 to 29 who received the YFV17D yellow fever vaccine. CDR3 region: CASTASYNEQFF. CDR3 bases: TGTGCCAGTACGGCCTCCTACAATGAGCAGTTCTTC. Drawing the rest from reference TRBV19 and TRBJ2-1, the complete variable domain is DGGITQSPKYLFRKEGQNVTLSCEQNLNHDAMYWYRQDPGQGLRLIYYSQIVNDFQKGDIAEGYSVSREKKESFPLTVTSAQKNPTAFYLCASTASYNEQFFGPGTRLTVL.